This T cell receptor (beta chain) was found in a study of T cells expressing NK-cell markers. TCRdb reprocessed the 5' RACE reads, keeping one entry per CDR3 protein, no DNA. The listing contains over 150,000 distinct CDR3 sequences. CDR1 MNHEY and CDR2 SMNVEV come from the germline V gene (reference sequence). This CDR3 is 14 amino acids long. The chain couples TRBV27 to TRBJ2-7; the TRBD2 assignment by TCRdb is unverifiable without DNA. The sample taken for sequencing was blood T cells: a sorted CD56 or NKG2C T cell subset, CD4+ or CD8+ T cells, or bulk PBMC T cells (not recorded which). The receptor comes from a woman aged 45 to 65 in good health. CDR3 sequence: CASSVGGLAYEQYF.